The 28 T cell receptor beta chains below come from one sample, sequenced in a study of OX40 agonist ivuxolimab in advanced cancers. TCRdb's table, derived via immunoSEQ multiplex PCR, lists solely in-frame clones and lacks some. This table has fewer than 6,500 clones, about 70% appearing once. This specimen consisted of CD4+ or CD8+ T cells sorted from blood, obtained in a trial of the OX40 agonist ivuxolimab. The receptor source for this set is an adult with an advanced solid tumor such as melanoma, head and neck, liver or kidney cancer.

The rearrangement links TRBV4-3 to TRBJ2-7, with TRBD1 matching 7 bases. This CDR3 has 14 amino acids. Germline CDR1 and CDR2: LGHNA and YSLEER. V was pared by 7 bases and J by 0 bases, with 6 bases of the junction left unmatched. The DNA for the CDR3 is TGCGCCAGCACCCCGGACAGGAGCTCCTACGAGCAGTACTTC. This sequence encodes CASTPDRSSYEQYF.

This chain joins TRBV9 and TRBJ1-1; D remains ambiguous. This CDR3 contains 16 residues. CDR1 is SGDLS, CDR2 YYNGEE, per germline. V shed 1 base and J shed 1 base, with 14 bases lying between them. The CDR3 bases are TGTGCCAGCAGCGTACTAGTCAGCATAACGAACACTGAAGCTTTCTTT. Its translation: CASSVLVSITNTEAFF.

J is TRBJ2-1 and V is TRBV19; perhaps TRBD2 as D (5 bases). CDR3 length equals 14 residues. CDR1 is LNHDA and CDR2 is SQIVND in the germline V gene (reference sequence). V was clipped by 3 bases and J by 6 bases, with 12 bases between them. The CDR3 protein is CASSIFLRGNEQFF. The DNA of the CDR3 is TGTGCCAGTAGTATTTTTCTCCGGGGCAATGAGCAGTTCTTC.

The chain recombines TRBV18 with TRBJ1-4, with 7 bases identical to TRBD1. There are 15 residues in the CDR3. V shed 3 bases and J 6 bases; nucleotides not matched to a gene: 7. The germline gives CDR1 KGHSH, CDR2 LQKENI. The CDR3 sequence is CASSPRQGQDEKLFF. The CDR3 DNA is TGTGCCAGCTCACCGCGACAGGGTCAGGATGAAAAACTGTTTTTT. The variable domain in full, completed from reference TRBV18 and TRBJ1-4, reads NAGVMQNPRHLVRRRGQEARLRCSPMKGHSHVYWYRQLPEEGLKFMVYLQKENIIDESGMPKERFSAEFPKEGPSILRIQQVVRGDSAAYFCASSPRQGQDEKLFFGSGTQLSVL.

The chain combines TRBV28 with TRBJ1-1; no clear D. CDR1 and CDR2 from the germline V gene are MDHEN and SYDVKM. The ends were cut back, 5 bases at V and 0 bases at J, with 7 bases in the middle. CDR3 length: 13 residues. The CDR3: CASSPELNTEAFF. For the CDR3, the DNA is TGTGCCAGCAGTCCAGAGTTGAACACTGAAGCTTTCTTT.

The chain is built from TRBV7-2 and TRBJ2-1, with D perhaps TRBD1 (5 bases). Germline V lookup: CDR1 SGHTA, CDR2 FQGNSA. This CDR3 is built from 15 residues. V lost 3 bases and J 3 bases, leaving 12 bases between the germline ends. In DNA form, the CDR3 reads TGTGCCAGCAGCTTGGGGCTGTCCATCTACAATGAGCAGTTCTTC. It yields the protein CASSLGLSIYNEQFF.

V gene TRBV5-1 combines with J gene TRBJ2-7; 11 nucleotides agree with TRBD1. CDR3 size: 19 residues. Germline V gene sequence: CDR1 SGHRS, CDR2 YFSETQ. V shed 3 bases and J 0 bases; nucleotides not matched to a gene: 14. The CDR3 protein is CASSSGTGGSLPISYEQYF. DNA for the CDR3: TGCGCCAGCAGCTCGGGGACAGGGGGAAGTCTCCCGATCTCCTACGAGCAGTACTTC.

This clone was seen only once. This chain connects TRBV21-1 to TRBJ2-1; TRBD1 is taken as the D call from the table, unchecked against the DNA. TRBV21-1 is a known pseudogene. The length of the CDR3 is 18 residues. DNA of the CDR3: TGTGCCAGCAGCAAAGGAGCAGGGGGCTCTTCCATCTACAATGAGCAGTTCTTC. Residues: CASSKGAGGSSIYNEQFF.

Sample share makes this clone medium-sized. The chain combines TRBV7-2 with TRBJ2-7; 9 positions match TRBD2. Per germline, CDR1 SGHTA and CDR2 FQGNSA. The junction had 9 bases not matched to a gene; V was cut back by 5 bases and J by 7 bases. This CDR3 is 14 amino acids long. CDR3 sequence: CASSAGTSLWEQYF. The CDR3 DNA reads as TGTGCCAGCAGCGCCGGGACTAGCCTTTGGGAGCAGTACTTC.

This clone was recorded a few times. V gene TRBV10-3 combines with J gene TRBJ2-5; no definite D call. This CDR3 is 19 amino acids long. The V gene's germline CDR1 is ENHRY and CDR2 SYGVKD. V was cut by 3 bases and J by 2 bases, with 25 bases left in between. The CDR3 loop reads CAISDIVEHANRQQETQYF. CDR3 in DNA: TGTGCCATCAGTGATATAGTTGAACATGCAAATCGGCAACAAGAGACCCAGTACTTC.

The chain combines TRBV27 with TRBJ1-2; the D is unclear. There are 12 residues in the CDR3. Germline values: CDR1 MNHEY, CDR2 SMNVEV (reference sequence). Trimming removed 0 bases from V and 4 bases from J, with 3 bases in between. The DNA for the CDR3 is TGTGCCAGCAGTTTATCAGGCTATGGCTACACCTTC. This codes for CASSLSGYGYTF.

The chain links TRBV7-2 to TRBJ1-5; D call uncertain. Germline V gene lookup returns CDR1 SGHTA and CDR2 FQGNSA. Deletions cut 1 base from V and 7 bases from J, with 8 bases between. This CDR3 comprises 13 residues. For the CDR3, the DNA is TGTGCCAGCAGCTTAGGTACAGCCCAGCCCCAGCATTTT. It encodes CASSLGTAQPQHF.

This clone was detected ten times or more. J is TRBJ2-1 and V is TRBV9, with D unclear. Germline V gene data show CDR1 as SGDLS and CDR2 as YYNGEE. This CDR3 region has 12 residues. Trimming took off 3 bases at V and 7 bases at J, with 8 bases between the two ends. CDR3 region: CASSGKENEQFF. The CDR3 coding sequence is TGTGCCAGCAGCGGAAAGGAGAATGAGCAGTTCTTC.

This chain uses TRBV5-6 with TRBJ2-3, with D perhaps TRBD1 (5 bases). The CDR3 runs to 17 residues. The V and J ends lost 0 bases and 5 bases respectively, with 19 bases between them. Germline values: CDR1 SGHDT, CDR2 YYEEEE. This chain's CDR3 is CASSLAEWQGRRDTQYF. The CDR3 DNA reads TGTGCCAGCAGCTTGGCCGAGTGGCAGGGTAGGAGAGATACGCAGTATTTT. Full variable domain (outside the CDR3, taken from reference TRBV5-6 and TRBJ2-3): DAGVTQSPTHLIKTRGQQVTLRCSPKSGHDTVSWYQQALGQGPQFIFQYYEEEERQRGNFPDRFSGHQFPNYSSELNVNALLLGDSALYLCASSLAEWQGRRDTQYFGPGTRLTVL.

The CDR3 loop reads CASSGQGGGYTF. The CDR3 region has the DNA TGTGCCAGCAGCGGACAGGGTGGCGGCTACACCTTC. The V gene is TRBV9, the J gene TRBJ1-2; 7 bases match TRBD1. Trimming removed 3 bases from V and 8 bases from J; junction bases left unmatched: 4. Germline-derived CDR1 and CDR2 are SGDLS and YYNGEE. This CDR3 is built from 12 residues. Full variable domain (remainder filled in from reference TRBV9 and TRBJ1-2): DSGVTQTPKHLITATGQRVTLRCSPRSGDLSVYWYQQSLDQGLQFLIQYYNGEERAKGNILERFSAQQFPDLHSELNLSSLELGDSALYFCASSGQGGGYTFGSGTRLTVV.

The chain uses TRBV12-5 and TRBJ1-1; D remains unclear. CDR3 length equals 13 residues. The V end was cut by 4 bases, the J end by 0 bases, with 6 bases between. The germline gives CDR1 LGHNT, CDR2 FRNRAP. This CDR3 is CASGWILNTEAFF. CDR3 nucleotide sequence: TGTGCTAGTGGTTGGATCCTGAACACTGAAGCTTTCTTT.

The table lists this clone with a few counts. The chain is built from TRBV4-1 and TRBJ1-1; D is possibly TRBD1 (6 bases). This CDR3 has 14 residues. CDR1 MGHRA and CDR2 YSYEKL come from the germline V gene. Between the trimmed V and J ends, which lost 3 bases and 4 bases, there was a span of 12 bases. As DNA, the CDR3 is TGCGCCAGCAGCCATTGGGGGGCGAGCACTGAAGCTTTCTTT. Protein sequence: CASSHWGASTEAFF.

The chain is built from TRBV7-2 and TRBJ2-1; D possibly corresponds to TRBD1 (5 bases). Germline V gene data show CDR1 as SGHTA and CDR2 as FQGNSA. V was shortened by 1 base and J by 6 bases, with 10 bases between the two germline ends. The CDR3 runs to 14 residues. For the CDR3, the DNA is TGTGCCAGCAGCTTAGTTGCAGGGCTCAATGAGCAGTTCTTC. It encodes CASSLVAGLNEQFF.

This chain links TRBV19 with TRBJ1-1; TRBD1 agrees at 8 bases. The CDR3 sequence is 16 residues long. The ends lost 7 bases at V and 0 bases at J; junction bases unmatched: 10. The germline V gene has CDR1 LNHDA and CDR2 SQIVND (reference sequence). The CDR3 nucleotides read TGTGCCAGTATCCGACAGGGGTTAGCTATGAACACTGAAGCTTTCTTT. Residues: CASIRQGLAMNTEAFF.

The genes are TRBV9 and TRBJ1-1; D remains ambiguous. Germline CDR1 SGDLS, CDR2 YYNGEE. The CDR3 sequence is 14 residues long. V lost 0 bases, J lost 5 bases, and 11 bases lay in between. This CDR3 is CASSVDGVATEAFF. The CDR3 DNA reads as TGTGCCAGCAGCGTAGATGGGGTGGCGACTGAAGCTTTCTTT.

The sample holds one count of this clone. The chain links TRBV7-2 to TRBJ1-2, with TRBD1 identical over 8 bases. In germline, CDR1 is SGHTA, CDR2 FQGNSA. V shed 4 bases, J shed 6 bases, and the junction held 1 base outside the gene matches. CDR3 length: 12 residues. This CDR3 reads CASSSTGDGYTF. The CDR3 nucleotides are TGTGCCAGCAGCTCGACAGGGGATGGCTACACCTTC.

This clone appeared a single time. The rearrangement uses TRBV5-1 and TRBJ2-3; 7 bases agree with TRBD2. This CDR3 has 15 amino acids. J gave up 1 base and V 4 bases, and 6 bases lay outside the gene matches. The germline gives CDR1 SGHRS, CDR2 YFSETQ. The CDR3 DNA is TGCGCCAGCAGCACCGGGGGGTGGGGCACAGATACGCAGTATTTT. It is translated as CASSTGGWGTDTQYF.

The CDR3 nucleotides read TGTGCCACCAGCAGAATGCAGACCGGGGCGAACACTGAAGCTTTCTTT. The encoded protein is CATSRMQTGANTEAFF. The rearrangement joins TRBV15 to TRBJ1-1, with D maybe TRBD1 (5 bases). Germline V lookup: CDR1 LNHNV, CDR2 YYDKDF (reference sequence). The ends were cut back, 2 bases at V and 1 base at J, with 14 bases in the middle. The CDR3 has 16 residues.

This clone was seen a handful of times. The chain joins TRBV29-1 to TRBJ2-7; a weak D match, TRBD2 (5 bases). The germline gives CDR1 SQVTM, CDR2 ANQGSEA. V lost 5 bases, J lost 3 bases, and 8 bases lay in between. The CDR3 spans 11 residues. The CDR3 coding sequence is TGCAGCGTTTTCCGGGACTACGAGCAGTACTTC. Its translation is CSVFRDYEQYF.

The gene calls are TRBV27 and TRBJ2-1; the D gene is possibly TRBD1 (5 bases). The CDR3 length is 17 residues. Germline V CDR1 and CDR2: MNHEY, SMNVEV (reference sequence). V was clipped by 5 bases and J by 0 bases, with 17 bases between them. The CDR3 DNA reads TGTGCCAGCAGTATGATACCAGGGCAGAGCTCCTACAATGAGCAGTTCTTC. Protein sequence: CASSMIPGQSSYNEQFF.

Here the CDR3 DNA reads TGTGCCAGCAGCCCCCGGGCGGGACAAGCCACCGGGGAGCTGTTTTTT. Translated: CASSPRAGQATGELFF. The rearrangement uses TRBV9 and TRBJ2-2; possibly TRBD1 or TRBD2 for D (6 bases each). Germline V CDR1 and CDR2: SGDLS, YYNGEE. This CDR3 has 16 residues. V shed 4 bases and J shed 4 bases, with 17 bases lying between them.

Notes on this clone: One end of the junction fails to match germline, which may point to a read error. Other nucleotide sequences in the sample specify the same CDR3. The chain couples TRBV9 to TRBJ1-5; D possibly corresponds to TRBD1 (5 bases). The CDR3 spans 14 residues. Germline-derived CDR1 and CDR2 are SGDLS and YYNGEE. CDR3 loop: CASSLGGVNQPQHF. In DNA, the CDR3 is TGCGCCAGCAGCCTTGGAGGGGTCAATCAGCCCCAGCATTTT.

The chain employs TRBV5-1 and TRBJ2-1, with 11 bases identical to TRBD2. In germline, CDR1 is SGHRS, CDR2 YFSETQ. CDR3 length: 18 residues. J lost 0 bases, V lost 4 bases, and 9 bases had no gene match. CDR3 amino acids: CASSPLGLAVSSYNEQFF. DNA of the CDR3: TGCGCCAGCAGCCCCCTGGGACTAGCGGTAAGCTCCTACAATGAGCAGTTCTTC. Combining the CDR3 with reference TRBV5-1 and TRBJ2-1 gives the whole variable domain KAGVTQTPRYLIKTRGQQVTLSCSPISGHRSVSWYQQTPGQGLQFLFEYFSETQRNKGNFPGRFSGRQFSNSRSEMNVSTLELGDSALYLCASSPLGLAVSSYNEQFFGPGTRLTVL.